The rows below give T cell receptor beta chains drawn from one sample of a study of blood T cell repertoires in COVID-19. Measured with immunoSEQ multiplex PCR; TCRdb has only the in-frame clones, and not every one. The sample carries roughly 150,000 clones, approximately 84% recorded once. Sequencing was performed on peripheral blood. The receptor source for this set is a human donor in a cohort sampled during active COVID-19. Both conserved end residues are part of each CDR3. A D gene is named only where the DNA matches it firmly. A clone size is listed for some rows: how often the clone was seen (once, few, many), or a class if it is expanded.

j_gene	abundance	len	v_gene	d_gene	CDR3nt	CDR3aa
TRBJ1-5	once	14	TRBV5-1	NA	TGCGCCAGCAGCTTGGGGGGCTTCGATCAGCCCCAGCATTTT	CASSLGGFDQPQHF
TRBJ2-1	NA	15	TRBV9	NA	TGTGCCAGCAGCCTCGGGGGTTTTTCCTACAATGAGCAGTTCTTC	CASSLGGFSYNEQFF
TRBJ2-3	NA	13	TRBV3-1/TRBV3-2	NA	TGTGCCAGCAGCCAGGACTTCACAGATACGCAGTATTTT	CASSQDFTDTQYF
TRBJ1-1	NA	14	TRBV27	NA	TGTGCCAGCAACTCAGGTGAAGTGAACACTGAAGCTTTCTTT	CASNSGEVNTEAFF
TRBJ2-1	NA	15	TRBV7-9	NA	TGTGCCAGCAGCCCCTCCCAGACAACCTACAATGAGCAGTTCTTC	CASSPSQTTYNEQFF
TRBJ1-2	NA	14	TRBV19	NA	TGTGCCAGTAGGGCCTCCAGCAGACAGTACGGCTACACCTTC	CASRASSRQYGYTF
TRBJ2-1	NA	14	TRBV4-3	NA	TGCGCCAGCAGCCATTATCCAGGGTACAATGAGCAGTTCTTC	CASSHYPGYNEQFF
TRBJ1-2	NA	14	TRBV5-1	NA	TGCGCCAGCAGCTTGGATCAGTTGGGCCTGGGCTACACCTTC	CASSLDQLGLGYTF
TRBJ2-7	NA	14	TRBV5-8	NA	TGTGCCAGCAGCTTCACCCGGGGTGGCTACGAGCAGTACTTC	CASSFTRGGYEQYF
TRBJ2-3	NA	14	TRBV2	NA	TGTGCCAGCAGCGCCGGGACTCCGACAGATACGCAGTATTTT	CASSAGTPTDTQYF
TRBJ1-1	NA	13	TRBV28	NA	TGTGCCAGCAGCCTCGGGGTTCCGGCTGAAGCTTTCTTT	CASSLGVPAEAFF